This paragraph covers one T cell receptor (beta chain) sequence. No antigen is known for it. This sample was included in a study of a mutant IDH1 vaccine in newly diagnosed glioma. Study as a whole: Beginning 4-6 weeks after radiotherapy alone, or with temozolomide cycles, vaccination took place. It was radiotherapy, temozolomide, or both that patients received previously, with most receiving both. Study-level points and caveats: Changes to the top peripheral T cell clonotypes appeared unrelated to pseudoprogression.

Time point defined: week 35, safety follow-up. Every single dose of the vaccine, 300 ug of mutant IDH1 20-mer peptide, came with topical imiquimod. Some clones are missing from TCRdb's copy, which holds only in-frame ones; the method was immunoSEQ multiplex PCR. The sample gives some 45,000 clones, roughly 84% of which show up once; 5.1% is in the top ten. The length of the CDR3 is 15 residues. With V trimmed by 6 bases and J by 7 bases, 13 bases remained unmatched. Germline V gives CDR1 SEHNR, CDR2 FQNEAQ (reference sequence). Sequencing used PBMCs, obtained from a glioma patient whose treatment included an IDH1 peptide vaccine. The receptor was derived from a woman aged 45-65 years with glioma. The chain recombines TRBV7-9 with TRBJ1-1, with 8 positions matching TRBD1. CDR3 in amino acids: CASSPAGTGLDEAFF. CDR3 nucleotide sequence: TGTGCCAGCAGTCCTGCCGGGACAGGCCTGGATGAAGCTTTCTTT. Variable domain in full (rest from reference TRBV7-9 and TRBJ1-1): DTGVSQNPRHKITKRGQNVTFRCDPISEHNRLYWYRQTLGQGPEFLTYFQNEAQLEKSRLLSDRFSAERPKGSFSTLEIQRTEQGDSAMYLCASSPAGTGLDEAFFGQGTRLTVV.